A selection of T cell receptor beta chains follows, all from one sample in a study of cytomegalovirus exposure and HLA in healthy donors. TCRdb's table, derived via immunoSEQ multiplex PCR, lists solely in-frame clones and lacks some. This sample's table reports approximately 47,000 clones. Sequenced input: PBMCs. These receptor sequences come from a male donor in good health and CMV-seronegative. Each CDR3 is given with its conserved first and last residue. The order of the fields is J gene, V gene, D gene, CDR3 DNA, CDR3 protein. The D gene is left open where the match is weak.

>TRBJ2-7|TRBV11-3|TRBD1
TGTGCCAGCAGCTTACAGGGGGACTACGAGCAGTACTTC
CASSLQGDYEQYF
>TRBJ1-5|TRBV10-2|NA
TGCGCCAGCAGTGAGTCCCCTTATCAGCCCCAGCATTTT
CASSESPYQPQHF
>TRBJ1-5|TRBV5-4|NA
TGTGCCAGCAGCTCTAGGGGTGCCCCGAATCAGCCCCAGCATTTT
CASSSRGAPNQPQHF
>TRBJ1-1|TRBV4-1|NA
TGCGCCAGCAGTCAACAGTTGAACACTGAAGCTTTCTTT
CASSQQLNTEAFF
>TRBJ2-7|TRBV9|TRBD1
TGTGCCAGCAGCGTATCACAGGGGGCGTACTACGAGCAGTACTTC
CASSVSQGAYYEQYF
>TRBJ2-7|TRBV29-1|NA
TGCAGCACACGAGGTACAGGGTCCTACGAGCAGTACTTC
CSTRGTGSYEQYF
>TRBJ2-7|TRBV4-1|NA
TGCGCCAGCAGCCAGTGGGGGCTGGATACCTACGAGCAGTACTTC
CASSQWGLDTYEQYF
>TRBJ1-1|TRBV29-1|TRBD1
TGCAGCGTTGGAGCGGACAGGGGGGGACCCACTGAAGCTTTCTTT
CSVGADRGGPTEAFF
>TRBJ1-1|TRBV5-6|NA
TGTGCCAGCAGCTTGAACCAGGGATCTAACACTGAAGCTTTCTTT
CASSLNQGSNTEAFF
>TRBJ1-6|TRBV7-9|TRBD1
TGTGCCAGCAGCATGACAGGGGCCGGGTCACCCCTCCACTTT
CASSMTGAGSPLHF
>TRBJ2-3|TRBV6-1|TRBD2
TGTGCCAGCAGTGACGGTAGCGGGTACACAGATACGCAGTATTTT
CASSDGSGYTDTQYF
>TRBJ1-1|TRBV5-5|NA
TGTGCCAGCAGCTTGGGCAGGAACACTGAAGCTTTCTTT
CASSLGRNTEAFF
>TRBJ1-2|TRBV29-1|NA
TGCAGCGTTAGGACAGTTAATGGCTACACCTTC
CSVRTVNGYTF
>TRBJ1-1|TRBV5-4|NA
TGTGCCAGCAGCCGCTGGGGGGACACTGAAGCTTTCTTT
CASSRWGDTEAFF
>TRBJ1-2|TRBV30|NA
TGTGCCTGGAGTATCAGTAACTATGGCTACACCTTC
CAWSISNYGYTF
>TRBJ2-1|TRBV30|TRBD1
TGTGCCTGGAGTGTACTACAGGGGGGCAATGAGCAGTTCTTC
CAWSVLQGGNEQFF
>TRBJ1-1|TRBV19|NA
TGTGCCAGTAGTATCCGGGATTTGAACACTGAAGCTTTCTTT
CASSIRDLNTEAFF
>TRBJ1-6|TRBV18|NA
TGTGCCAGCTCACCGGGAGGGACGGGGGATTCACCCCTCCACTTT
CASSPGGTGDSPLHF
>TRBJ2-5|TRBV13|TRBD2
TGTGCCAGCAGCCGCTGGACTAGCGGGGGGGCCGGGGAGACCCAGTACTTC
CASSRWTSGGAGETQYF
>TRBJ2-5|TRBV5-1|NA
TGCGCCAGCAGCGGTACAGGGTCCGGAGAGACCCAGTACTTC
CASSGTGSGETQYF
>TRBJ1-1|TRBV6-5|NA
TGTGCCAGCAGTTACTCGGGCAGTCTGAACACTGAAGCTTTCTTT
CASSYSGSLNTEAFF
>TRBJ1-2|TRBV4-2|NA
TGTGCCAGCACCCAGACCCAGTTCCGGGGAGGCTACACCTTC
CASTQTQFRGGYTF
>TRBJ1-3|TRBV30|NA
TGTGGTGTTTCTCCGGGGGGCAAGGGAAACACCATATATTTT
CGVSPGGKGNTIYF
>TRBJ1-2|TRBV27|NA
TGTGCCAGCAGTTTACACAGGGAATATGGCTACACCTTC
CASSLHREYGYTF
>TRBJ2-2|TRBV29-1|TRBD1
TGCAGCGTTGAAGATCTCGTGACAGGGGACACCGGGGAGCTGTTTTTT
CSVEDLVTGDTGELFF
>TRBJ1-1|TRBV20-1|TRBD1
TGCAGTGTTAGAGGGACAGGGGAAGCTTTCTTT
CSVRGTGEAFF
>TRBJ2-7|TRBV7-9|NA
TGTGCCAGCAGCTTAGCGTCTGTCGTCTCCTACGAGCAGTACTTC
CASSLASVVSYEQYF
>TRBJ1-1|TRBV30|TRBD1
TGTGCCTGGAGGGCAGGGGGTTGGACTGAAGCTTTCTTT
CAWRAGGWTEAFF
>TRBJ2-3|TRBV7-3|NA
TGTGCCAGCAGCTTAACTGCGGCGGGGGCACGTGATACGCAGTATTTT
CASSLTAAGARDTQYF
>TRBJ1-2|TRBV28|TRBD1
TGTGCCAGCAGTTTGGAGGACAGGAGCCGCCGCCTAGGCTACACCTTC
CASSLEDRSRRLGYTF
>TRBJ1-5|TRBV7-2|NA
TGTGCCAGCAGCCCGGACAGTCAGCCCCAGCATTTT
CASSPDSQPQHF
>TRBJ1-2|TRBV29-1|NA
TGCAGCGCCAGGGTCTGGGACTATGGCTACACCTTC
CSARVWDYGYTF